This is a list of T cell receptor beta chains from one sample in a study of sequential checkpoint blockade in melanoma. The data were produced by immunoSEQ multiplex PCR, yet TCRdb's version contains in-frame clones alone and is incomplete. This table holds tens of thousands of clones, roughly a third found once. Specimen: tumor tissue (inferred from file names), collected from a patient given nivolumab and ipilimumab in sequence. The receptors shown here come from a human donor with melanoma. CDR3s include the opening cysteine and the closing phenylalanine or tryptophan. The D gene is left open where the match is weak. Clone size is stated in some rows and not others, as once, few, many or a class when expanded.

v_call: TRBV6-8
j_call: TRBJ1-5
d_call: -
clone_size: few
cdr3_aa: CASSYTRGGNQPQHF
cdr3_nt: TGTGCCAGCAGTTACACCAGGGGAGGCAATCAGCCCCAGCATTTT

v_call: TRBV29-1
j_call: TRBJ2-3
d_call: -
clone_size: -
cdr3_aa: CSVEIGGAADTQYF
cdr3_nt: TGCAGCGTTGAGATAGGGGGGGCTGCAGATACGCAGTATTTT

v_call: TRBV11-3
j_call: TRBJ2-7
d_call: -
clone_size: few
cdr3_aa: CASSSRATPYEQYF
cdr3_nt: TGTGCCAGCAGCTCCAGGGCAACCCCTTACGAGCAGTACTTC

v_call: TRBV11-3
j_call: TRBJ1-1
d_call: -
clone_size: few
cdr3_aa: CASSPSPDSLWNTEAFF
cdr3_nt: TGTGCCAGCAGCCCTAGTCCGGACAGTCTATGGAACACTGAAGCTTTCTTT

v_call: TRBV9
j_call: TRBJ2-3
d_call: TRBD2
clone_size: few
cdr3_aa: CASSVGRGGTDTQYF
cdr3_nt: TGTGCCAGCAGCGTAGGGCGGGGGGGAACAGATACGCAGTATTTT

v_call: TRBV5-1
j_call: TRBJ2-7
d_call: -
clone_size: -
cdr3_aa: CASSLDYASPYEQYF
cdr3_nt: TGCGCCAGCAGCTTGGATTACGCCAGCCCCTACGAGCAGTACTTC

v_call: TRBV9
j_call: TRBJ2-2
d_call: -
clone_size: -
cdr3_aa: CASSFLGHLNTGELFF
cdr3_nt: TGTGCCAGCAGCTTCTTAGGCCACTTGAACACCGGGGAGCTGTTTTTT

v_call: TRBV6-8
j_call: TRBJ2-5
d_call: -
clone_size: few
cdr3_aa: CASRRGGALETQYF
cdr3_nt: TGTGCCAGCAGAAGAGGGGGGGCTTTAGAGACCCAGTACTTC

v_call: TRBV5-1
j_call: TRBJ2-7
d_call: -
clone_size: -
cdr3_aa: CASRLDSGFSYEQYF
cdr3_nt: TGCGCCAGCAGATTGGACTCAGGCTTTAGCTACGAGCAGTACTTC

v_call: TRBV6-8
j_call: TRBJ1-5
d_call: TRBD1
clone_size: -
cdr3_aa: CASSRDRANSNQPQHF
cdr3_nt: TGTGCCAGCAGCAGGGACAGGGCGAATAGCAATCAGCCCCAGCATTTT

v_call: TRBV6-8
j_call: TRBJ1-2
d_call: -
clone_size: -
cdr3_aa: CASRAGLDYGYTF
cdr3_nt: TGTGCCAGCCGGGCCGGTCTTGACTATGGCTACACCTTC

v_call: TRBV9
j_call: TRBJ2-3
d_call: -
clone_size: many
cdr3_aa: CASSQGGGTDTQYF
cdr3_nt: TGTGCCAGCAGCCAGGGGGGGGGCACAGATACGCAGTATTTT

v_call: TRBV29-1
j_call: TRBJ2-1
d_call: -
clone_size: -
cdr3_aa: CSVVLAGNNEQFF
cdr3_nt: TGCAGCGTTGTACTAGCTGGGAACAATGAGCAGTTCTTC